A single sample is the source of the 13 T cell receptor beta chains below, sequenced in a study of T cell responses to AZD1222 COVID-19 vaccine. Sequencing used immunoSEQ multiplex PCR; TCRdb keeps in-frame clones, though not all of them. This sample has tens of thousands of clones, with around four fifths found just once. The sequencing here drew on peripheral blood, taken on day 0 of AZD1222 vaccination. These receptors were obtained from an adult in good health.

The chain links TRBV7-9 to TRBJ2-2; no definite D call. V was clipped by 4 bases and J by 0 bases, with 6 bases between them. Per the germline V gene, CDR1 is SEHNR and CDR2 is FQNEAQ (reference sequence). This CDR3 comprises 14 residues. The CDR3 DNA follows: TGTGCCAGCAGCTACAGCGCGAACACCGGGGAGCTGTTTTTT. It yields the protein CASSYSANTGELFF.

As concerns this clone: The identical CDR3 is also encoded by other nucleotide sequences in the sample. This chain uses TRBV5-1 with TRBJ2-7; 9 nucleotides align to TRBD1. J was trimmed by 0 bases and V by 5 bases; bases with no gene match: 3. Germline V CDR1 and CDR2: SGHRS, YFSETQ. CDR3 length: 14 amino acids. CDR3 sequence: CASRGQGSSYEQYF. CDR3 DNA sequence: TGCGCCAGCAGGGGACAGGGAAGCTCCTACGAGCAGTACTTC.

The gene calls are TRBV7-2 and TRBJ2-2; D may be TRBD1 or TRBD2 (5 bases each). Trimming removed 6 bases at V and 4 bases at J, with 12 bases between. The CDR3 is 14 residues long. The V gene's germline CDR1 is SGHTA and CDR2 FQGNSA. The CDR3 DNA follows: TGTGCCAGCAGACCCCCAGGGAGCACCGGGGAGCTGTTTTTT. Its translation is CASRPPGSTGELFF. Together with reference TRBV7-2 and TRBJ2-2, the CDR3 gives the full variable domain: GAGVSQSPSNKVTEKGKDVELRCDPISGHTALYWYRQSLGQGLEFLIYFQGNSAPDKSGLPSDRFSAERTGGSVSTLTIQRTQQEDSAVYLCASRPPGSTGELFFGEGSRLTVL.

V is TRBV2 and J is TRBJ2-7; D possibly corresponds to TRBD2 (6 bases). CDR1 is SNHLY, CDR2 FYNNEI, per germline. Trimming took 3 bases from V and 3 from J, leaving 15 bases between them. The CDR3 covers 15 residues. Here the CDR3 reads CASSELAGGIYEQYF. For the CDR3, the DNA is TGTGCCAGCAGTGAGTTGGCCGGGGGTATCTACGAGCAGTACTTC.

V and J are TRBV29-1 and TRBJ1-1; the match to TRBD1 covers 9 bases. V was clipped by 6 bases and J by 2 bases; unmatched bases: 7. The CDR3 consists of 14 residues. Germline V gene data show CDR1 as SQVTM and CDR2 as ANQGSEA. The CDR3 bases are TGCAGCGTGGGGACAGGGCTTCTTAACACTGAAGCTTTCTTT. Its protein product is CSVGTGLLNTEAFF.

This sequence joins TRBV29-1 and TRBJ2-2; D may match TRBD1 or TRBD2 (5 bases each). This CDR3 spans 14 amino acids. V lost 6 bases to trimming and J lost 9 bases, with 20 bases between them. Germline V gene sequence: CDR1 SQVTM, CDR2 ANQGSEA. The CDR3 reads CSVASRDAARELFF. The CDR3 nucleotides read TGCAGCGTGGCTTCCCGGGACGCCGCCCGGGAGCTGTTTTTT.

This clone was found a few times. The V gene is TRBV5-6, the J gene TRBJ1-1; D is unclear. Germline CDR1 is SGHDT and CDR2 is YYEEEE. The CDR3 is 15 residues long. V shed 2 bases and J shed 1 base, with 12 bases lying between them. The CDR3 here is CASSFNSRPNTEAFF. The CDR3 DNA is TGTGCCAGCAGCTTCAACAGCCGACCGAACACTGAAGCTTTCTTT. The full variable domain, rest sourced from reference TRBV5-6 and TRBJ1-1, is DAGVTQSPTHLIKTRGQQVTLRCSPKSGHDTVSWYQQALGQGPQFIFQYYEEEERQRGNFPDRFSGHQFPNYSSELNVNALLLGDSALYLCASSFNSRPNTEAFFGQGTRLTVV.

The genes are TRBV5-4 and TRBJ2-7, with 8 bases that match TRBD1. Germline V CDR1 and CDR2: SGHNT, YYREEE (reference sequence). J gave up 0 bases and V 3 bases, and 14 bases lay outside the gene matches. CDR3 size: 18 residues. CDR3 amino acids: CASSSGTGQLYNSYEQYF. The CDR3 region has the DNA TGTGCCAGCAGCTCGGGGACAGGACAACTTTATAACTCCTACGAGCAGTACTTC.

This clone was observed a handful of times. This sequence joins TRBV6-7 and TRBJ2-2; either TRBD1 or TRBD2 may fit D (5 bases each). TRBV6-7 is an ORF, and what it does is uncertain. The CDR3 runs to 16 residues. The V gene lost 5 bases and the J gene lost 6 bases, with 19 bases spanning the gap. CDR3 in DNA: TGTGCCAGCAGTAGCGGAGATAACAGGTCTCCCGGGGAGCTGTTTTTT. Amino acid sequence: CASSSGDNRSPGELFF.

The chain combines TRBV7-6 with TRBJ1-5; a weak D match, TRBD1 (5 bases). Germline loops: CDR1 SGHVS, CDR2 FNYEAQ. With 3 bases removed from V and 0 bases from J, the gap between germline ends came to 15 bases. The CDR3 totals 17 residues. The CDR3 nucleotides are TGTGCCAGCAGCTTGAATTCAGGGTTTTATAGCAATCAGCCCCAGCATTTT. It is translated as CASSLNSGFYSNQPQHF.

The chain employs TRBV27 and TRBJ1-3, with a possible D match to TRBD1 (5 bases). CDR3 length: 14 amino acids. The germline V and J ends were trimmed by 5 bases and 2 bases, with 10 bases remaining between them. Germline CDR1 reads MNHEY; CDR2 reads SMNVEV (reference sequence). The CDR3 DNA reads TGTGCCAGCAGTATAAGGGGTGCTGGAAACACCATATATTTT. Its translation is CASSIRGAGNTIYF.

This clone has a single count. The chain is built from TRBV6-5 and TRBJ2-7, with D unclear. CDR1 is MNHEY, CDR2 SVGAGI, per germline. Trimming removed 7 bases at V and 5 bases at J, with 15 bases between. The CDR3 totals 13 residues. The CDR3 DNA follows: TGTGCCAGCACCCGGCGGCTTGGGGACGAGCAGTACTTC. It yields the protein CASTRRLGDEQYF.

The V gene is TRBV3-1 (or the pseudogene TRBV3-2), the J gene TRBJ2-3; 10 nucleotides match TRBD2. The germline CDR1 and CDR2 sequences are LGHDT and YNNKEL (reference sequence). The length of the CDR3 is 17 residues. V lost 0 bases and J lost 3; bases outside the gene matches: 6. CDR3 loop: CASSQDLAGAFTDTQYF. The CDR3, as DNA: TGTGCCAGCAGCCAAGATCTAGCGGGGGCTTTTACAGATACGCAGTATTTT.